This is a list of T cell receptor beta chains from one sample in a study of cytomegalovirus exposure and HLA in healthy donors. The table came from immunoSEQ multiplex PCR; TCRdb's copy has only in-frame clones and leaves some out. The table lists more than 90,000 clones, with roughly 6.6% in the top ten. Sequenced: PBMCs. The receptors were gathered from a man between 40 and 49 years old in good health and CMV-seropositive. Both conserved end residues are part of each CDR3. The D gene is left open where the match is weak.

>TRBJ2-7|TRBD2|TRBV28
TGTGCCAGCAGTAGCCCCCGGGGGACTAGCGCCTACGAGCAGTACTTC
CASSSPRGTSAYEQYF
>TRBJ2-7|TRBD1|TRBV27
TGTGCCAGCAGTTCCCGGACAGGGGGAGCCTACGAGCAGTACTTC
CASSSRTGGAYEQYF
>TRBJ2-1|-|TRBV6-1
TGTGCCAGCAGTGAAGTCGGTCGGCAGGGTTACAATGAGCAGTTCTTC
CASSEVGRQGYNEQFF
>TRBJ2-1|-|TRBV13
TGTGCCAGCGGTGGGGCCCACAATGAGCAGTTCTTC
CASGGAHNEQFF
>TRBJ2-7|-|TRBV5-5
TGTGCCAGCAGCGGAACAGGCGCCATCAGCTCCTACGAGCAGTACTTC
CASSGTGAISSYEQYF
>TRBJ1-4|TRBD1|TRBV6-1
TGTGCCAGCAAGCCGGGACAGGGACCTCTGTTTTTT
CASKPGQGPLFF
>TRBJ2-7|TRBD2|TRBV10-2
TGCGCCAGCAGGGCTGTAGCGGGAGTTGACGAGCAGTACTTC
CASRAVAGVDEQYF
>TRBJ2-1|TRBD2|TRBV7-7
TGTGCCAGCAGCCCGATACTAGCGGGGGCAGGGGAGCAGTTCTTC
CASSPILAGAGEQFF
>TRBJ2-7|-|TRBV19
TGTGCCAGTAGTATAGCGGAGAGGGACTACGAGCAGTACTTC
CASSIAERDYEQYF
>TRBJ2-3|TRBD2|TRBV10-1
TGCGCCAGCAGTACCGGGACTAGCGGCACAGATACGCAGTATTTT
CASSTGTSGTDTQYF
>TRBJ2-5|TRBD2|TRBV10-2
TGCGCCAGCAGTGAGTTCCCAGGACTAGCGGGAGTACGGGAGACCCAGTACTTC
CASSEFPGLAGVRETQYF
>TRBJ1-6|TRBD1|TRBV4-1
TGCGCCAGCAGCCAAGAGATTACAGGGGGGTCTTGGGGATCACCCCTCCACTTT
CASSQEITGGSWGSPLHF
>TRBJ2-5|-|TRBV18
TGTGCCAGCTCACCGCGGGCCAGTAAAGAGACCCAGTACTTC
CASSPRASKETQYF
>TRBJ1-2|-|TRBV7-9
TGTGCCAGCAGCCCCCTGGCGCAGGGTGAATTGAACTATGGCTACACCTTC
CASSPLAQGELNYGYTF
>TRBJ1-1|-|TRBV7-9
TGTGCCAGCAGCTGGGGGGACGCTGAAGCTTTCTTT
CASSWGDAEAFF
>TRBJ1-3|-|TRBV9
TGTGCCAGCAGCGCAGGGGTTCCCTCTGGAAACACCATATATTTT
CASSAGVPSGNTIYF
>TRBJ2-2|TRBD2|TRBV29-1
TGCAGCGTACGAGGGACTAGCGGGAGGAGTAGCACCGGGGAGCTGTTTTTT
CSVRGTSGRSSTGELFF
>TRBJ2-5|TRBD2|TRBV7-6
TGTGCCAGCAGCCCACGACTAGCGCGGGAGACCCAGTACTTC
CASSPRLARETQYF
>TRBJ1-5|-|TRBV12-2
TGTGCAAGTCGCTTAGTTCAGGGGCCCTCTACTCAGAGCAATCAGCCCCAGCATTTT
CASRLVQGPSTQSNQPQHF
>TRBJ2-7|-|TRBV4-1
TGCGCCAGCAGCCAAGGTTTAGAGCAGTACTTC
CASSQGLEQYF
>TRBJ2-1|-|TRBV27
TGTGCCAGCAGTTTATCAGTCTCAGTTCTTGAGCAGTTCTTC
CASSLSVSVLEQFF
>TRBJ2-7|TRBD2|TRBV2
TGTGCCACCTTGGGAGCTAGCGGGAGCTCCTACGAGCAGTACTTC
CATLGASGSSYEQYF
>TRBJ2-5|TRBD1|TRBV10-3
TGTGCCATCAGTGAGACAGGGGGAGCGGGAGAGACCCAGTACTTC
CAISETGGAGETQYF
>TRBJ1-1|-|TRBV6-1
TGTGCCAGCAGTGGCTCGGACTGGGGGAACACTGAAGCTTTCTTT
CASSGSDWGNTEAFF
>TRBJ1-1|TRBD1|TRBV19
TGTGCCAGTAGTACTTGGACAGGGAACACTGAAGCTTTCTTT
CASSTWTGNTEAFF
>TRBJ2-7|TRBD1|TRBV6-5
TGTGCCAGCAGTGCCGGGACAGGGGGCTACGAGCAGTACTTC
CASSAGTGGYEQYF
>TRBJ1-1|-|TRBV20-1
TGCAGTGTGGAGGACACTGAAGCTTTCTTT
CSVEDTEAFF
>TRBJ1-2|-|TRBV11-2
TGTGCCAGCAGCTTACTACAGGGCCATTATGGCTACACCTTC
CASSLLQGHYGYTF
>TRBJ1-5|TRBD1|TRBV7-9
TGTGCCAGCAGCTCCGGGACAGGGAGCAATCAGCCCCAGCATTTT
CASSSGTGSNQPQHF
>TRBJ2-6|-|TRBV28
TGTGCCAGCAGTGGACTGCTCTCTGGGGCCAACGTCCTGACTTTC
CASSGLLSGANVLTF
>TRBJ2-2|TRBD2|TRBV11-1
TGTGCCAGCAGCAGGAGGACTAGCGGGAACACCGGGGAGCTGTTTTTT
CASSRRTSGNTGELFF
>TRBJ1-5|-|TRBV27
TGTGCCAGCAGTTTAAAACAGGGTGACAATCAGCCCCAGCATTTT
CASSLKQGDNQPQHF
>TRBJ1-5|TRBD1|TRBV25-1
TGTGCCAGCAGTAGGGGGCTAGGTCAGCCCCAGCATTTT
CASSRGLGQPQHF
>TRBJ2-7|-|TRBV11-2
TGTGCCAGCAGCTTCTCAGGGGCGTCCGACTACGAGCAGTACTTC
CASSFSGASDYEQYF
>TRBJ1-6|-|TRBV7-8
TGTGCCAGCAGCTTAGCGCAAAGCCGGGATTCACCCCTCCACTTT
CASSLAQSRDSPLHF
>TRBJ1-2|TRBD1|TRBV4-2
TGTGCCAGCAGCCAAGGGACAGGGGGCGCGGGCACCTTC
CASSQGTGGAGTF
>TRBJ2-1|TRBD2|TRBV14
TGTGCCAGCAGCCAGGGACTAGCGCCGGGTCGTGAGCAGTTCTTC
CASSQGLAPGREQFF
>TRBJ1-1|-|TRBV7-9
TGTGCCAGCAGCTTTAAGCTTTCGGGACACAACACTGAAGCTTTCTTT
CASSFKLSGHNTEAFF
>TRBJ2-2|-|TRBV29-1
TGCAGCGTGTCAGGGGCCGGCGGGGAGCTGTTTTTT
CSVSGAGGELFF
>TRBJ1-5|-|TRBV9
TGTGCCAGCAGCGTAGGAGCATCTCAGCCCCAGCATTTT
CASSVGASQPQHF
>TRBJ2-1|-|TRBV6-5
TGTGCCAGCAGGACACAGGGCTCCTACAATGAGCAGTTCTTC
CASRTQGSYNEQFF
>TRBJ2-2|-|TRBV27
TGTGCCAGCAGTATCCGCACAGCTGTTAACACCGGGGAGCTGTTTTTT
CASSIRTAVNTGELFF
>TRBJ2-1|TRBD2|TRBV9
TGTGCCAGCAGCGTAACCCTGGGGTTTGGGAGGGGCTACAATGAGCAGTTCTTC
CASSVTLGFGRGYNEQFF
>TRBJ1-2|TRBD1|TRBV5-1
TGCGCCAGCAGCTCCCGGGACAGTGCAGGCTACACCTTC
CASSSRDSAGYTF
>TRBJ2-1|-|TRBV6-1
TGTGCCAGCAACAAGGGCCCAGGGGCCTACAATGAGCAGTTCTTC
CASNKGPGAYNEQFF
>TRBJ2-5|TRBD1|TRBV2
TGTGCCAGCAGTGAAGCGGGGACAGGGGGGAGAGTAGCGACCCAGTACTTC
CASSEAGTGGRVATQYF
>TRBJ1-3|-|TRBV4-2
TGTGCCAGCAGCCAAGGAAATAAGGGGAACTCTGGAAACACCATATATTTT
CASSQGNKGNSGNTIYF
>TRBJ1-5|TRBD1|TRBV19
TGTGCCAGTAGTAGGGGACAGGCCACAGGTCAGCCCCAGCATTTT
CASSRGQATGQPQHF
>TRBJ2-1|-|TRBV14
TGTGCCAGCAGCCAAGGGGGCTACGCGTTCTTC
CASSQGGYAFF
>TRBJ1-1|TRBD1|TRBV5-1
TGCGCCAGCAGCGTTAGACAGGGGAACACTGAAGCTTTCTTT
CASSVRQGNTEAFF
>TRBJ1-4|TRBD1|TRBV18
TGTGCCAGCTCATTCTGGACAGGGAACGAAAAACTGTTTTTT
CASSFWTGNEKLFF
>TRBJ2-7|-|TRBV4-3
TGCGCCAGCAGCCAAGAGAGCGCGAACATTAACCCCTACGAGCAGTACTTC
CASSQESANINPYEQYF
>TRBJ2-3|TRBD1|TRBV29-1
TGCAGCGTTGGGGGGGGACAGGGGCGGACAGATACGCAGTATTTT
CSVGGGQGRTDTQYF
>TRBJ2-7|-|TRBV27
TGTGCCAGCAGTCCGCTGGGGCAGTACGAGCAGTACTTC
CASSPLGQYEQYF
>TRBJ2-7|TRBD1|TRBV27
TGTGCCAGCAGTTACGGGACAGGAGCCTACGAGCAGTACTTC
CASSYGTGAYEQYF